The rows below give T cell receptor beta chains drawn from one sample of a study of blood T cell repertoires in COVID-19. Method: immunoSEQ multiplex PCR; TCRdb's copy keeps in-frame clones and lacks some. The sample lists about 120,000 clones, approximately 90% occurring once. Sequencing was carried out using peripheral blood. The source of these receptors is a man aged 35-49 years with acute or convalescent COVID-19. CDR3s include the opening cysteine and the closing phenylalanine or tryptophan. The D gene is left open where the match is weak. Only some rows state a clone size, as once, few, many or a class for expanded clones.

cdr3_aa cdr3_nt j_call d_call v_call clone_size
CASSQPGTGDGYTF TGCGCCAGCAGCCAACCGGGGACAGGGGATGGCTACACCTTC TRBJ1-2 TRBD1 TRBV4-1 few
CASSPLALRMNTEAFF TGTGCCAGCAGTCCCCTAGCTCTTAGGATGAACACTGAAGCTTTCTTT TRBJ1-1 . TRBV27 .
CAWSGVVGFGISTDTQYF TGTGCCTGGAGTGGCGTGGTGGGATTCGGGATTAGCACAGATACGCAGTATTTT TRBJ2-3 . TRBV30 .
CASRGQGSYGYTF TGTGCCAGCAGGGGACAGGGGTCCTATGGCTACACCTTC TRBJ1-2 TRBD1 TRBV2 .
CASSVGTSHNEQFF TGTGCCAGCAGCGTCGGGACTAGCCACAATGAGCAGTTCTTC TRBJ2-1 TRBD2 TRBV9 .
CASSMEGSNQPQHF TGTGCCAGTAGTATGGAGGGTAGCAATCAGCCCCAGCATTTT TRBJ1-5 . TRBV19 .
CASSLQKWKQAPSSNQPQHF TGTGCCAGCAGCTTACAAAAATGGAAGCAGGCTCCCTCGAGCAATCAGCCCCAGCATTTT TRBJ1-5 . TRBV7-8 .
CASSQNREGPSYEQYF TGCGCCAGCTCCCAGAATCGGGAGGGCCCCTCCTACGAGCAGTACTTC TRBJ2-7 TRBD2 TRBV5-1 .
CASSLEGGGYTDTQYF TGTGCCAGCAGCTTGGAAGGCGGGGGCTACACAGATACGCAGTATTTT TRBJ2-3 . TRBV5-4 few
CASSLDLRVSYEQYF TGTGCCAGCAGCTTAGATCTCCGGGTCTCCTACGAGCAGTACTTC TRBJ2-7 . TRBV7-9 .
CSARRRTEAFF TGCAGTGCTAGACGGAGGACTGAAGCTTTCTTT TRBJ1-1 . TRBV20-1 .
CASRGVSYGYTF TGTGCCAGCAGAGGGGTCAGCTATGGCTACACCTTC TRBJ1-2 . TRBV5-8 .
CASSISRTASSYNSPLHF TGTGCCAGTAGTATATCCCGGACAGCTAGCTCCTATAATTCACCCCTCCACTTT TRBJ1-6 . TRBV19 once
CASSYRQGARSPLHF TGTGCCAGCAGTTACCGGCAGGGGGCGCGATCACCCCTTCACTTT TRBJ1-6 TRBD1 TRBV6-2/TRBV6-3 .